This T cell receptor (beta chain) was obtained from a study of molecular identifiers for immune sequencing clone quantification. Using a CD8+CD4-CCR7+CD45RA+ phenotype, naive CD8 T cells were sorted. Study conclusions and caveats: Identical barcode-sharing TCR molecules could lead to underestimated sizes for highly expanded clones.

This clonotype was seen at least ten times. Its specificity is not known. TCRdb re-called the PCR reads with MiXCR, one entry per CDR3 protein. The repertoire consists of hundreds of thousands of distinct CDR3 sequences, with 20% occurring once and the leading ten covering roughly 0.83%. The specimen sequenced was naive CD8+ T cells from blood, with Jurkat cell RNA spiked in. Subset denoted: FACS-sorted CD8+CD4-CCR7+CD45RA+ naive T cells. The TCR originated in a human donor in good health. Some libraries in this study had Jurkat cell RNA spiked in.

The CDR3 region is CASSLGLAGGAKNEQYF. The CDR3 region has the DNA TGTGCCAGCAGCTTGGGGCTAGCGGGAGGTGCTAAGAACGAGCAGTACTTC. The V call is TRBV5-5, the J call TRBJ2-7, with TRBD2 identical over 11 bases. V was pared by 0 bases and J by 5 bases, with 10 bases of the junction left unmatched. Germline assignment: CDR1 SGHKS and CDR2 YYEKEE (reference sequence). The CDR3 contains 17 residues.